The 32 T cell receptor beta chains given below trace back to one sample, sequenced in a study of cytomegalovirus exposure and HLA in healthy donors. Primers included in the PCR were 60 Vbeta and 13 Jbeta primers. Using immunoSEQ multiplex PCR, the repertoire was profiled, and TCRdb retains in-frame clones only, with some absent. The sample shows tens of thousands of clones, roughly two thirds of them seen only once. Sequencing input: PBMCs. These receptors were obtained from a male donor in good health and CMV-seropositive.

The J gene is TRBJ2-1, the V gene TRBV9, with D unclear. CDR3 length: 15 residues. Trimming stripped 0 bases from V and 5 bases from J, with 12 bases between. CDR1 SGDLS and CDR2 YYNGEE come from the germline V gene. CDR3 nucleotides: TGTGCCAGCAGCGTAGGGATTAGCAAGAACAATGAGCAGTTCTTC. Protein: CASSVGISKNNEQFF.

The CDR3 region has the DNA TGTGCCAGCAGCAAATTGTGTTTGGGGCAGGGGGGTGGGGGAACAGCTGGCTACACCTTC. Residues: CASSKLCLGQGGGGTAGYTF. The chain uses TRBV21-1 and TRBJ1-2; the D call in the table, TRBD1, was not verified against the DNA. TRBV21-1 is an annotated pseudogene. The CDR3 sequence is 20 residues long.

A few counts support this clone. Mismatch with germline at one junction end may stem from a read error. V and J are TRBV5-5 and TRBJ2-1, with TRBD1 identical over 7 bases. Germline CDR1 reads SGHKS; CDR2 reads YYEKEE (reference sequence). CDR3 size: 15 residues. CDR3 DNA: TGTGCCAGCAGTTTGGGACAGAGCTCCTACAATGAGCAGTTCTTC. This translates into CASSLGQSSYNEQFF. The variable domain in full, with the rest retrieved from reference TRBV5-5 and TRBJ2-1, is DAGVTQSPTHLIKTRGQQVTLRCSPISGHKSVSWYQQVLGQGPQFIFQYYEKEERGRGNFPDRFSARQFPNYSSELNVNALLLGDSALYLCASSLGQSSYNEQFFGPGTRLTVL.

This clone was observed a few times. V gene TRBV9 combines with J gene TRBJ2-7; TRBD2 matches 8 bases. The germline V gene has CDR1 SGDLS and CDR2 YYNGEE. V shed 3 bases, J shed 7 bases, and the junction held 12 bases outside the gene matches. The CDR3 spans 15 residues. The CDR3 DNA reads TGTGCCAGCAGCGCCTCTAGCGGGTATTCGGGAGAGCAGTACTTC. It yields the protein CASSASSGYSGEQYF. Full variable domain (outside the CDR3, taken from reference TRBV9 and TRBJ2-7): DSGVTQTPKHLITATGQRVTLRCSPRSGDLSVYWYQQSLDQGLQFLIQYYNGEERAKGNILERFSAQQFPDLHSELNLSSLELGDSALYFCASSASSGYSGEQYFGPGTRLTVT.

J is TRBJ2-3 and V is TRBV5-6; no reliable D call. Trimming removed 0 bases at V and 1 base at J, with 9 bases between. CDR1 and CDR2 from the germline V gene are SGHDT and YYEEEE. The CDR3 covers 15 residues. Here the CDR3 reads CASSLAVRRTDTQYF. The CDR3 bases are TGTGCCAGCAGCTTGGCGGTCAGGCGCACAGATACGCAGTATTTT.

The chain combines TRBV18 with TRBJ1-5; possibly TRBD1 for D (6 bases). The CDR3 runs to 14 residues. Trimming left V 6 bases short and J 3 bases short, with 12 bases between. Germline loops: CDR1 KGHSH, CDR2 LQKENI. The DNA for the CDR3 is TGTGCCAGCTCGTCAAGGGGGTCCAATCAGCCCCAGCATTTT. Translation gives CASSSRGSNQPQHF.

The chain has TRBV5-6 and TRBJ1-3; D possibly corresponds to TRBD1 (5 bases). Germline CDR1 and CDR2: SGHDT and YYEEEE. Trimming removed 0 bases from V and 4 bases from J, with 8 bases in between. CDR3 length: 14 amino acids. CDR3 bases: TGTGCCAGCAGCTTGGGGGGCGCCGGAAACACCATATATTTT. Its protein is CASSLGGAGNTIYF.

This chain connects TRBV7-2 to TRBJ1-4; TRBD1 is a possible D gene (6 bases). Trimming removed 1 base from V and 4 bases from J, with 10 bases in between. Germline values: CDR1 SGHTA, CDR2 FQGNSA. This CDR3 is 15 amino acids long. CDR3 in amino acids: CASSLGGGVNEKLFF. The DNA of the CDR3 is TGTGCCAGCAGCTTAGGGGGGGGCGTTAATGAAAAACTGTTTTTT.

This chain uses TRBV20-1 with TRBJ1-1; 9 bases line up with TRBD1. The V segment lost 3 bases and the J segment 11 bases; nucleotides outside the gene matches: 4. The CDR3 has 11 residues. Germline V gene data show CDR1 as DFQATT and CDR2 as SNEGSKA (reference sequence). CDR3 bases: TGCAGTGCTAGCGGACAGGGGTGGGCTTTCTTT. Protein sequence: CSASGQGWAFF.

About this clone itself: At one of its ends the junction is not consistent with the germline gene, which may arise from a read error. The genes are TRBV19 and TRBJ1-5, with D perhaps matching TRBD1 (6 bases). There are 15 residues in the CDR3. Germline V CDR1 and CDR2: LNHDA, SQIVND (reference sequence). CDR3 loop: CARSIVGGLNQPQHF. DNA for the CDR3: TGTGCCAGGAGTATAGTGGGGGGGCTGAATCAGCCCCAGCATTTT.

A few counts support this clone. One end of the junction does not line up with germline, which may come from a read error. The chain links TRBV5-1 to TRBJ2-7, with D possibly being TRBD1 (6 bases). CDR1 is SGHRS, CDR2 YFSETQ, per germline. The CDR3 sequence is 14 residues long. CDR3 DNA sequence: TGTGCCAGCAGCCGACAGGTACTGACCTACGAGCAGTACTTC. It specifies CASSRQVLTYEQYF. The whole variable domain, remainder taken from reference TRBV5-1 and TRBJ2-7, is KAGVTQTPRYLIKTRGQQVTLSCSPISGHRSVSWYQQTPGQGLQFLFEYFSETQRNKGNFPGRFSGRQFSNSRSEMNVSTLELGDSALYLCASSRQVLTYEQYFGPGTRLTVT.

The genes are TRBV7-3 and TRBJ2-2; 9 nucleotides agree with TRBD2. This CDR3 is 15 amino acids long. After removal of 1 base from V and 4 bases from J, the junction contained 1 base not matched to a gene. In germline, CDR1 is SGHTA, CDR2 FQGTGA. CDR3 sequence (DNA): TGTGCCAGCAGCTTAAAACTAGCGGGCACCGGGGAGCTGTTTTTT. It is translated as CASSLKLAGTGELFF.

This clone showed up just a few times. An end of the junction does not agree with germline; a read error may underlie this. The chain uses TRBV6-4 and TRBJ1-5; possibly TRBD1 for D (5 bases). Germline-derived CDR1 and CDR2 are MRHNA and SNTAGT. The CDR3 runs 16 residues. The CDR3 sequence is CASSYSPGGNNQPQHF. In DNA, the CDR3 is TGTGCCAGCAGTTACTCTCCCGGGGGTAATAATCAGCCCCAGCATTTT.

CDR3: CASSFLPQGAYEQYF. In DNA form, the CDR3 reads TGTGCCAGCAGCTTCCTACCACAGGGGGCCTACGAGCAGTACTTC. The chain couples TRBV11-2 to TRBJ2-7; 8 bases match TRBD1. This CDR3 spans 15 amino acids. Trimming took 3 bases from V and 2 from J; bases not matched to a gene: 6. In germline, CDR1 is SGHAT, CDR2 FQNNGV.

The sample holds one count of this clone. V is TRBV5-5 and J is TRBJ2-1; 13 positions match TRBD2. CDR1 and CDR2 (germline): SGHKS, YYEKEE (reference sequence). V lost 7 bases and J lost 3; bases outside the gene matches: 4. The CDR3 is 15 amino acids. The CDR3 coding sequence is TGTGCCAGCGGATGGACTAGCGGGAGCTACAATGAGCAGTTCTTC. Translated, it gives CASGWTSGSYNEQFF.

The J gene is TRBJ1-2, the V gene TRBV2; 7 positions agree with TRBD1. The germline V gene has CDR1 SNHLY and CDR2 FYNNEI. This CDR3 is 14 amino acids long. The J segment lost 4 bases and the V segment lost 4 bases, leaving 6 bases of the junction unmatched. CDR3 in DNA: TGTGCCAGCAGTGGTCAGGGGGTCGGCTATGGCTACACCTTC. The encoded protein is CASSGQGVGYGYTF.

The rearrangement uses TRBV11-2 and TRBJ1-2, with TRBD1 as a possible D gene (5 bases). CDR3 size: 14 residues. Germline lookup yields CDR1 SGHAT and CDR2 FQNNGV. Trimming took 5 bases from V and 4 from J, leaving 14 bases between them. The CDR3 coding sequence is TGTGCCAGCAGCCATACGGGGGTTTTCTATGGCTACACCTTC. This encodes CASSHTGVFYGYTF.

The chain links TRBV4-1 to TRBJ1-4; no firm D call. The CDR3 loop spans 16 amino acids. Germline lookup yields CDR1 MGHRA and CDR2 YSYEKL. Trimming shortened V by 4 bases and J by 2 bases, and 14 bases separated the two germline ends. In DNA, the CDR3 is TGCGCCAGCAGCCCCCGCCCTTTCCGGACTAATGAAAAACTGTTTTTT. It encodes CASSPRPFRTNEKLFF.

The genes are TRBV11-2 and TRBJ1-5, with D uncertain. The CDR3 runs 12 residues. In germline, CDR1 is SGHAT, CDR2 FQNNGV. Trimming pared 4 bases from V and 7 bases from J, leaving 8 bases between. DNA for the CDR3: TGTGCCAGCAGCTACTCGGGGCAGCCCCAGCATTTT. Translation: CASSYSGQPQHF.

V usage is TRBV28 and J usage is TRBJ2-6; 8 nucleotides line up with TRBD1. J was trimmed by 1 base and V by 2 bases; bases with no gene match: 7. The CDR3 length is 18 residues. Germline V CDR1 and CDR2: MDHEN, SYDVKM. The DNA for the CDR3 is TGTGCCAGCAGTTTAATGGGGACAGGCGGGTCTGGGGCCAACGTCCTGACTTTC. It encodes CASSLMGTGGSGANVLTF. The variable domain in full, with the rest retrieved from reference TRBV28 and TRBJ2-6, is DVKVTQSSRYLVKRTGEKVFLECVQDMDHENMFWYRQDPGLGLRLIYFSYDVKMKEKGDIPEGYSVSREKKERFSLILESASTNQTSMYLCASSLMGTGGSGANVLTFGAGSRLTVL.

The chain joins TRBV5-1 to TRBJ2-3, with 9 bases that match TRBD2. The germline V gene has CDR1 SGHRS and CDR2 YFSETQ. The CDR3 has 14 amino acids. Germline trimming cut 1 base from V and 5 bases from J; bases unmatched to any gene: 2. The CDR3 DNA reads TGCGCCAGCAGCTTGTCTAGCGGGGAAGATACGCAGTATTTT. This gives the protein CASSLSSGEDTQYF.

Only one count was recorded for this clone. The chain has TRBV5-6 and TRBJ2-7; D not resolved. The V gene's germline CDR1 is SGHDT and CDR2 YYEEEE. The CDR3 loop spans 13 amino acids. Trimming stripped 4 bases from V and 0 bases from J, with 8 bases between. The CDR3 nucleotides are TGTGCCAGCAGCAACCCTAGCTCCTACGAGCAGTACTTC. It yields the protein CASSNPSSYEQYF.

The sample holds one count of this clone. The CDR3 sequence: CASLEGGSAVQQYF. For the CDR3, the DNA is TGTGCCAGCTTGGAGGGTGGTAGCGCCGTCCAGCAGTACTTC. The chain combines TRBV7-9 with TRBJ2-7; tentative D call: TRBD2 (6 bases). Germline CDR1 reads SEHNR; CDR2 reads FQNEAQ (reference sequence). The CDR3 loop spans 14 amino acids. V was trimmed by 8 bases and J by 8 bases, leaving 22 bases between them.

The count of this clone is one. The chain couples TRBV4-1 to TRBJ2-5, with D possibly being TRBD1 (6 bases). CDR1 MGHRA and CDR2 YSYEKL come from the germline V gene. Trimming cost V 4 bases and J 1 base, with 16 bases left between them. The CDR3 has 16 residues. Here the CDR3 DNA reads TGCGCCAGCAGCCCTGGTGAAACAGGGCGCCAAGAGACCCAGTACTTC. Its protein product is CASSPGETGRQETQYF.

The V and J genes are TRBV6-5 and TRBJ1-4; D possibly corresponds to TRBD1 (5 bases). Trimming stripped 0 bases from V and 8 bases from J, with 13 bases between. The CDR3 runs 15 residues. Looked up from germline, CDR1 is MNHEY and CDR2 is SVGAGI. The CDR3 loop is CASSYSIGAREKLFF. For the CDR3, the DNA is TGTGCCAGCAGTTACTCTATAGGGGCTCGGGAAAAACTGTTTTTT.

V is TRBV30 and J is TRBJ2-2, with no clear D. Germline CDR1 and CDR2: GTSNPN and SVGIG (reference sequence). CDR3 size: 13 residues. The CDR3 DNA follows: TGTGCGTCGGCCCGACACAACACCGGGGAGCTGTTTTTT. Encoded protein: CASARHNTGELFF.

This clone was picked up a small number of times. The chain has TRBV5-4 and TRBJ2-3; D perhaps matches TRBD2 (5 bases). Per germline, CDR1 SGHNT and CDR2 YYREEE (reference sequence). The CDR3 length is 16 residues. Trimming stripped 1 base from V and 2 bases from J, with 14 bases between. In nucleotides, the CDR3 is TGTGCCAGCAGCTTGTGGCCTAGCACCCCCACAGATACGCAGTATTTT. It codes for CASSLWPSTPTDTQYF.

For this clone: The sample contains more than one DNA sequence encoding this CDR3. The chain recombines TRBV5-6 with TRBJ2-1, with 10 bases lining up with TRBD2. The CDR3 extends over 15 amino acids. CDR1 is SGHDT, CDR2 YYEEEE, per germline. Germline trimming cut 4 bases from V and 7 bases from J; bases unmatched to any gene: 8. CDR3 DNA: TGTGCCAGCAGCCCAGCGGGGGGGCCCCGTAATGAGCAGTTCTTC. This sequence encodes CASSPAGGPRNEQFF.

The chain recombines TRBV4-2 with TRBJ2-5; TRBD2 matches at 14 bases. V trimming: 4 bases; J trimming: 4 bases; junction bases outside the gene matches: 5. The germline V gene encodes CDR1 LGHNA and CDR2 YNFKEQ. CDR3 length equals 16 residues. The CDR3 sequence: CASSRGTSGRGETQYF. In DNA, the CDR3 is TGTGCCAGCAGCCGAGGGACTAGCGGGAGAGGAGAGACCCAGTACTTC.

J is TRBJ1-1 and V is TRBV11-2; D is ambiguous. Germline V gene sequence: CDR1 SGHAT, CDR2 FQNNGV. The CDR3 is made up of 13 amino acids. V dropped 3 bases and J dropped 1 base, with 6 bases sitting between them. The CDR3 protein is CASSFGRNTEAFF. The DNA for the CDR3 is TGTGCCAGCAGCTTCGGGAGGAACACTGAAGCTTTCTTT.

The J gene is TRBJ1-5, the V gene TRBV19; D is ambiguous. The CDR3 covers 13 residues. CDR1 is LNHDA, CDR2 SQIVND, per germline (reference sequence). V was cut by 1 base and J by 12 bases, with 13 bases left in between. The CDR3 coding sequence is TGTGCCAGTAGTATAGGAGATCGAGCCGTCCAGCATTTT. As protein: CASSIGDRAVQHF.

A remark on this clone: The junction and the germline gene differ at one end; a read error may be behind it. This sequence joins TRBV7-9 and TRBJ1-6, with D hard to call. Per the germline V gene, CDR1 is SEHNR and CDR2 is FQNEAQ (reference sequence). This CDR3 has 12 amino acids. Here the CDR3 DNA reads TGTTCCAGCAGCCCGAGTAATTCACCCCTCCACTTT. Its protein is CSSSPSNSPLHF.